These 7 T cell receptor beta chains share one sample of origin, sequenced in a study of cytotoxic CD8 clonotypes in ibrutinib-treated CLL. Repertoires were generated with immunoSEQ multiplex PCR, while TCRdb's copy carries only in-frame clones and drops some. The sample has about 28,000 clones, around 52% seen once. The source was PBMCs, collected before ibrutinib treatment. The source of these receptors is a human donor with chronic lymphocytic leukemia.

The chain recombines TRBV4-1 with TRBJ1-2; 7 bases agree with TRBD1. This CDR3 is 17 amino acids long. J was trimmed by 1 base and V by 6 bases; bases with no gene match: 14. The germline CDR1 and CDR2 sequences are MGHRA and YSYEKL. The CDR3 bases are TGCGCCAGCAGGCAACCAGGGGGTAGGGTTGATAACTATGGCTACACCTTC. Translation gives CASRQPGGRVDNYGYTF.

There are a few counts of this clone. Distinct nucleotide sequences in the sample also encode this CDR3. The CDR3 coding sequence is TGCGCCAGCAGCTTGGGTTACGAGCAGTACTTC. Translating it yields CASSLGYEQYF. This chain links TRBV5-1 with TRBJ2-7; no clear D. V was pared by 0 bases and J by 4 bases, with 2 bases between. CDR1 and CDR2 from the germline V gene are SGHRS and YFSETQ. The CDR3 consists of 11 residues.

This clone has more than one count but fewer than ten. The chain recombines TRBV28 with TRBJ2-7; D possibly corresponds to TRBD1 (5 bases). The CDR3 contains 15 residues. V shed 4 bases and J shed 1 base, with 14 bases lying between them. Germline V gives CDR1 MDHEN, CDR2 SYDVKM. The DNA of the CDR3 is TGTGCCAGCAGTTGGGGCAGGGTGCCATCCTACGAGCAGTACTTC. It is translated as CASSWGRVPSYEQYF.

The V and J genes are TRBV18 and TRBJ2-5; TRBD1 matches 8 bases. The CDR3 runs 15 residues. J gave up 2 bases and V 3 bases, and 5 bases lay outside the gene matches. Germline CDR1 and CDR2: KGHSH and LQKENI. The CDR3 loop reads CASSPRTGIQETQYF. The CDR3 DNA reads TGTGCCAGCTCACCGCGGACAGGGATTCAAGAGACCCAGTACTTC.

The CDR3 coding sequence is TGCGCCAGTCAAATCCGGGACACGACAATAGAGCAGTACTTC. Encoded protein: CASQIRDTTIEQYF. V and J are TRBV23-1 and TRBJ2-7; tentatively, D is TRBD1 (6 bases). TRBV23-1 is identified as an open reading frame with a role that is uncertain. The germline V and J ends were trimmed by 9 bases and 7 bases, with 22 bases remaining between them. The CDR3 runs 14 residues.

This clone has more than one count but fewer than ten. The chain uses TRBV28 and TRBJ2-7; D is unresolved. CDR1 is MDHEN and CDR2 is SYDVKM in the germline V gene. This CDR3 has 9 amino acids. Trimming took off 4 bases at V and 5 bases at J, with 0 bases between the two ends. The CDR3 is CASSYEQYF. CDR3 nucleotides: TGTGCCAGCAGTTACGAGCAGTACTTC.

This chain joins TRBV10-3 and TRBJ1-5; 9 bases agree with TRBD1. The CDR3 covers 15 residues. Germline-derived CDR1 and CDR2 are ENHRY and SYGVKD. Germline trimming cut 0 bases from V and 9 bases from J; bases unmatched to any gene: 6. The CDR3 spells CAISESGTGRRPQHF. As DNA, the CDR3 is TGTGCCATCAGTGAGTCAGGGACAGGGCGACGGCCCCAGCATTTT.